The entry below describes one T cell receptor (beta chain). The antigen remains unidentified. These data originate in a study of lymphopenia after photon versus proton radiotherapy. Overall study results and limits: Larger post-nadir TCR diversity loss correlated inversely with survival in deceased patients. Proton therapy kept repertoires fairly stable, unlike photons, which gained effector/memory cells. Oligoclonal CD8+ Temra expansion after nadir drove photon patients' diversity drop.

Trimming removed 2 bases from V and 1 base from J, with 18 bases in between. There are 17 residues in the CDR3. Germline loops: CDR1 SGDLS, CDR2 YYNGEE. Here immunoSEQ multiplex PCR was the method, and the copy in TCRdb shows in-frame clones only, minus some. The table shows tens of thousands of clones, with around 87% occurring only once. The sequences come from peripheral blood, collected from a patient treated with photon-based radiotherapy. The TCR originated in a man in his forties with gastric cancer. The genes are TRBV9 and TRBJ1-1; the D gene is possibly TRBD1 (6 bases). As DNA, the CDR3 is TGTGCCAGCAGCGTGGGGGACACGGGGGGCGCGAACACTGAAGCTTTCTTT. Translated, it gives CASSVGDTGGANTEAFF.